A selection of T cell receptor beta chains follows, all from one sample in a study of blood T cell repertoires in COVID-19. Data came from immunoSEQ multiplex PCR; TCRdb stores just in-frame clones and leaves some out. The top ten clones hold 8.5% to 10% of a sample with over 100,000 clones, 70% to 90% of them seen once. The sequenced sample consisted of peripheral blood. The source is a man aged 40-50 years with active or convalescent COVID-19. Both conserved end residues are part of each CDR3. The D gene is left open where the match is weak. Some rows have no size entry. The others give once, few or many, or a class for an expanded clone.

j_gene: TRBJ1-6; len: 14; d_gene: .; v_gene: TRBV2; abundance: .; CDR3aa: CASSEDPRYSPLHF; CDR3nt: TGTGCCAGCAGTGAAGACCCGAGATATTCACCCCTCCACTTT
j_gene: TRBJ1-1; len: 15; d_gene: .; v_gene: TRBV6-8; abundance: .; CDR3aa: CASSGVEFGLTEAFF; CDR3nt: TGTGCCAGCAGCGGAGTAGAGTTCGGATTAACTGAAGCTTTCTTT
j_gene: TRBJ1-1; len: 13; d_gene: .; v_gene: TRBV6-5; abundance: .; CDR3aa: CASSSSKNTEAFF; CDR3nt: TGTGCCAGCAGTTCTAGTAAGAACACTGAAGCTTTCTTT
j_gene: TRBJ1-6; len: 16; d_gene: TRBD1; v_gene: TRBV10-3; abundance: .; CDR3aa: CAISGGGQGLDSPLHF; CDR3nt: TGTGCCATCAGTGGGGGAGGACAGGGGTTGGATTCACCCCTCCACTTT
j_gene: TRBJ1-1; len: 15; d_gene: TRBD1; v_gene: TRBV19; abundance: .; CDR3aa: CASSILGQPNTEAFF; CDR3nt: TGTGCCAGTAGTATTTTGGGACAGCCGAACACTGAAGCTTTCTTT
j_gene: TRBJ2-7; len: 13; d_gene: .; v_gene: TRBV11-2; abundance: few; CDR3aa: CASSLVQSYEQYF; CDR3nt: TGTGCCAGCAGCTTAGTACAGTCCTACGAGCAGTACTTC
j_gene: TRBJ2-2; len: 12; d_gene: .; v_gene: TRBV10-1; abundance: .; CDR3aa: CASTTPTGELFF; CDR3nt: TGCGCCAGCACAACTCCTACCGGGGAGCTGTTTTTT
j_gene: TRBJ2-7; len: 13; d_gene: TRBD2; v_gene: TRBV19; abundance: .; CDR3aa: CASSTREAYEQYF; CDR3nt: TGTGCCAGTAGTACCCGGGAGGCCTACGAGCAGTACTTC
j_gene: TRBJ2-1; len: 15; d_gene: .; v_gene: TRBV30; abundance: .; CDR3aa: CAWSVRRGPYNEQFF; CDR3nt: TGTGCCTGGAGTGTACGGCGGGGACCCTACAATGAGCAGTTCTTC
j_gene: TRBJ2-5; len: 15; d_gene: TRBD1; v_gene: TRBV4-1; abundance: .; CDR3aa: CASSQDLTGLKTQYF; CDR3nt: TGCGCCAGCAGCCAGGATTTGACAGGGCTGAAGACCCAGTACTTC
j_gene: TRBJ2-3; len: 18; d_gene: TRBD2; v_gene: TRBV7-9; abundance: .; CDR3aa: CASRRPGLAGGFADTQYF; CDR3nt: TGTGCCAGCAGACGTCCGGGACTAGCGGGGGGGTTTGCAGATACGCAGTATTTT
j_gene: TRBJ2-3; len: 16; d_gene: TRBD2; v_gene: TRBV5-8; abundance: .; CDR3aa: CASSLGLAGGTDTQYF; CDR3nt: TGTGCCAGCAGCTTGGGCCTAGCGGGGGGCACAGATACGCAGTATTTT
j_gene: TRBJ2-1; len: 16; d_gene: TRBD1; v_gene: TRBV9; abundance: .; CDR3aa: CASSVALDRGQDEQFF; CDR3nt: TGTGCCAGCAGCGTAGCTTTGGACAGGGGGCAGGATGAGCAGTTCTTC
j_gene: TRBJ2-1; len: 14; d_gene: .; v_gene: TRBV5-1; abundance: .; CDR3aa: CASSLAGGVDEQFF; CDR3nt: TGCGCCAGCAGCTTGGCCGGAGGGGTCGATGAGCAGTTCTTC
j_gene: TRBJ2-2; len: 17; d_gene: .; v_gene: TRBV9; abundance: .; CDR3aa: CASSVVQQGLNTGELFF; CDR3nt: TGTGCCAGCAGCGTAGTTCAGCAGGGCCTTAACACCGGGGAGCTGTTTTTT
j_gene: TRBJ1-1; len: 13; d_gene: .; v_gene: TRBV12-3/TRBV12-4; abundance: .; CDR3aa: CASSITPTEVAFF; CDR3nt: TGTGCCAGCAGTATAACCCCGACGGAGGTAGCTTTCTTT
j_gene: TRBJ1-4; len: 16; d_gene: TRBD1; v_gene: TRBV4-2; abundance: .; CDR3aa: CASRTWEGQGNDKLFF; CDR3nt: TGTGCCAGCAGAACTTGGGAGGGACAGGGGAATGATAAACTGTTTTTT
j_gene: TRBJ1-6; len: 15; d_gene: .; v_gene: TRBV30; abundance: .; CDR3aa: CAWSRQNSYNSPLHF; CDR3nt: TGTGCCTGGAGTAGACAGAACTCCTATAATTCACCCCTCCACTTT
j_gene: TRBJ1-1; len: 15; d_gene: .; v_gene: TRBV19; abundance: once; CDR3aa: CASSTGWGPNTEAFF; CDR3nt: TGTGCCAGTAGTACCGGGTGGGGCCCGAACACTGAAGCTTTCTTT
j_gene: TRBJ2-7; len: 11; d_gene: .; v_gene: TRBV30; abundance: .; CDR3aa: CAWSVRREQYF; CDR3nt: TGTGCCTGGAGTGTACGGAGGGAGCAGTACTTC
j_gene: TRBJ1-5; len: 20; d_gene: .; v_gene: TRBV4-3; abundance: medium-sized; CDR3aa: CASSQDYGPDSLFSNQPQHF; CDR3nt: TGCGCCAGCAGCCAAGATTATGGCCCGGACAGCCTATTTAGCAATCAGCCCCAGCATTTT
j_gene: TRBJ2-2; len: 13; d_gene: .; v_gene: TRBV29-1; abundance: .; CDR3aa: CSGGTANTGELFF; CDR3nt: TGCAGTGGCGGGACAGCGAACACCGGGGAGCTGTTTTTT
j_gene: TRBJ1-6; len: 11; d_gene: .; v_gene: TRBV30; abundance: .; CDR3aa: CAWTRNSPLHF; CDR3nt: TGTGCCTGGACGAGGAATTCACCCCTCCACTTT
j_gene: TRBJ1-1; len: 14; d_gene: TRBD1; v_gene: TRBV6-5; abundance: .; CDR3aa: CASKGQGLNTEAFF; CDR3nt: TGTGCCAGCAAAGGACAGGGGCTGAACACTGAAGCTTTCTTT
j_gene: TRBJ1-5; len: 13; d_gene: .; v_gene: TRBV5-1; abundance: .; CDR3aa: CASSSGQNQPQHF; CDR3nt: TGCGCCAGCAGCTCGGGACAAAATCAGCCCCAGCATTTT
j_gene: TRBJ2-2; len: 15; d_gene: TRBD2; v_gene: TRBV24-1; abundance: .; CDR3aa: CATSDPQRGHGELFF; CDR3nt: TGTGCCACCAGTGATCCGCAGCGGGGGCACGGGGAGCTGTTTTTT
j_gene: TRBJ1-2; len: 15; d_gene: TRBD1; v_gene: TRBV27; abundance: .; CDR3aa: CATRAGTGTYSGYTF; CDR3nt: TGTGCCACCCGAGCCGGGACAGGGACCTACTCTGGCTACACCTTC
j_gene: TRBJ1-5; len: 13; d_gene: .; v_gene: TRBV6-5; abundance: .; CDR3aa: CASSYSSRPPQHF; CDR3nt: TGTGCCAGCAGTTACTCCTCTAGACCTCCCCAGCATTTT
j_gene: TRBJ1-5; len: 14; d_gene: .; v_gene: TRBV27; abundance: .; CDR3aa: CASNRGYSNQPQHF; CDR3nt: TGTGCCAGCAACCGGGGTTATAGCAATCAGCCCCAGCATTTT
j_gene: TRBJ2-5; len: 14; d_gene: .; v_gene: TRBV19; abundance: once; CDR3aa: CASSILGEEETQYF; CDR3nt: TGTGCCAGTAGTATACTAGGGGAAGAGGAGACCCAGTACTTC
j_gene: TRBJ2-5; len: 18; d_gene: TRBD2; v_gene: TRBV5-1; abundance: .; CDR3aa: CASSLGLAGGLLSETQYF; CDR3nt: TGCGCCAGCAGCTTGGGACTAGCGGGGGGGCTTCTTTCGGAGACCCAGTACTTC
j_gene: TRBJ2-7; len: 12; d_gene: .; v_gene: TRBV2; abundance: .; CDR3aa: CASSVGGYEQYF; CDR3nt: TGTGCCAGCAGTGTTGGAGGGTACGAGCAGTACTTC
j_gene: TRBJ2-7; len: 14; d_gene: .; v_gene: TRBV7-8; abundance: .; CDR3aa: CASSLGPGGREQYF; CDR3nt: TGTGCCAGCAGCTTAGGCCCAGGGGGGCGCGAGCAGTACTTC
j_gene: TRBJ2-3; len: 15; d_gene: .; v_gene: TRBV6-6; abundance: .; CDR3aa: CASSYIGAKPDTQYF; CDR3nt: TGTGCCAGCAGTTACATAGGGGCTAAACCAGATACGCAGTATTTT
j_gene: TRBJ1-4; len: 13; d_gene: .; v_gene: TRBV7-2; abundance: once; CDR3aa: CASSPGVNEKLFF; CDR3nt: TGTGCCAGCAGCCCGGGGGTAAATGAAAAACTGTTTTTT
j_gene: TRBJ1-3; len: 14; d_gene: .; v_gene: TRBV27; abundance: .; CDR3aa: CASSRTDSGNTIYF; CDR3nt: TGTGCCAGCAGTAGGACTGACTCTGGAAACACCATATATTTT
j_gene: TRBJ2-5; len: 15; d_gene: TRBD2; v_gene: TRBV7-6; abundance: .; CDR3aa: CASSFGGGVQETQYF; CDR3nt: TGTGCCAGCAGCTTCGGCGGGGGGGTTCAAGAGACCCAGTACTTC
j_gene: TRBJ2-7; len: 14; d_gene: .; v_gene: TRBV5-1; abundance: .; CDR3aa: CASSPTGVLDEQYF; CDR3nt: TGCGCCAGCAGCCCGACAGGAGTTCTCGACGAGCAGTACTTC
j_gene: TRBJ1-4; len: 15; d_gene: .; v_gene: TRBV27; abundance: .; CDR3aa: CASSLWGEANEKLFF; CDR3nt: TGTGCCAGCAGTTTGTGGGGGGAGGCTAATGAAAAACTGTTTTTT
j_gene: TRBJ2-4; len: 17; d_gene: TRBD2; v_gene: TRBV3-1/TRBV3-2; abundance: .; CDR3aa: CASSQVLAGGAKNIQYF; CDR3nt: TGTGCCAGCAGCCAAGTTCTAGCGGGTGGAGCCAAAAACATTCAGTACTTC
j_gene: TRBJ1-1; len: 13; d_gene: .; v_gene: TRBV12-3/TRBV12-4; abundance: .; CDR3aa: CASSLDQGTEAFF; CDR3nt: TGTGCCAGCAGTTTAGATCAGGGAACTGAAGCTTTCTTT
j_gene: TRBJ2-2; len: 15; d_gene: TRBD1; v_gene: TRBV7-3; abundance: .; CDR3aa: CASSPRQGAGGELFF; CDR3nt: TGTGCCAGCAGCCCTAGACAGGGGGCGGGCGGGGAGCTGTTTTTT
j_gene: TRBJ1-2; len: 15; d_gene: .; v_gene: TRBV6-5; abundance: .; CDR3aa: CASSPNPGSNYGYTF; CDR3nt: TGTGCCAGCAGCCCCAACCCAGGTTCAAACTATGGCTACACCTTC
j_gene: TRBJ2-1; len: 14; d_gene: .; v_gene: TRBV5-1; abundance: .; CDR3aa: CASAGRLSNNEQFF; CDR3nt: TGCGCCAGCGCGGGACGACTTAGCAACAATGAGCAGTTCTTC
j_gene: TRBJ1-2; len: 18; d_gene: TRBD1; v_gene: TRBV7-9; abundance: many; CDR3aa: CASSLEGDGTGDLYGYTF; CDR3nt: TGTGCCAGCAGTTTAGAGGGGGATGGGACAGGGGACCTCTATGGCTACACCTTC
j_gene: TRBJ2-1; len: 13; d_gene: .; v_gene: TRBV10-3; abundance: .; CDR3aa: CAISAADSSEQFF; CDR3nt: TGTGCCATCAGTGCGGCGGACTCTTCAGAGCAGTTCTTC
j_gene: TRBJ1-6; len: 15; d_gene: .; v_gene: TRBV2; abundance: .; CDR3aa: CASSVGTPEYSPLHF; CDR3nt: TGTGCCAGCAGTGTTGGGACACCCGAGTATTCACCCCTCCACTTT
j_gene: TRBJ2-7; len: 14; d_gene: .; v_gene: TRBV5-1; abundance: .; CDR3aa: CASRPQGVLNEQYF; CDR3nt: TGCGCCAGCAGGCCACAGGGAGTGTTGAACGAGCAGTACTTC
j_gene: TRBJ1-3; len: 15; d_gene: .; v_gene: TRBV27; abundance: .; CDR3aa: CASRRDINSGNTIYF; CDR3nt: TGTGCCAGCAGGCGTGACATAAACTCTGGAAACACCATATATTTT
j_gene: TRBJ1-5; len: 13; d_gene: TRBD1; v_gene: TRBV3-1/TRBV3-2; abundance: .; CDR3aa: CASSQTGGQPQHF; CDR3nt: TGTGCCAGCAGCCAGACAGGGGGTCAGCCCCAGCATTTT
j_gene: TRBJ2-3; len: 16; d_gene: TRBD1; v_gene: TRBV5-1; abundance: .; CDR3aa: CASSLGQGFITDTQYF; CDR3nt: TGCGCCAGCAGCTTGGGACAGGGCTTTATCACAGATACGCAGTATTTT
j_gene: TRBJ1-3; len: 12; d_gene: .; v_gene: TRBV3-1/TRBV3-2; abundance: .; CDR3aa: CASSPTGNTIYF; CDR3nt: TGTGCCAGCAGCCCAACTGGAAACACCATATATTTT
j_gene: TRBJ2-1; len: 17; d_gene: TRBD2; v_gene: TRBV19; abundance: .; CDR3aa: CASSIARLAGTYNEQFF; CDR3nt: TGTGCCAGTAGTATTGCCCGACTAGCGGGGACATACAATGAGCAGTTCTTC